This TCR beta chain is from a study of PD-1 blockade in classical Hodgkin lymphoma. Every one of the patients relapsed after autologous stem cell transplantation (brentuximab vedotin exposure was variable). Generated by immunoSEQ multiplex PCR, the TCRdb table keeps only in-frame clones and is missing some. In the table there are roughly 30,000 clones, roughly 80% of which are singletons. The CDR3 loop spans 14 amino acids. Germline values: CDR1 SGHRS, CDR2 YFSETQ. V lost 2 bases, J lost 2 bases, and 8 bases lay in between. The clonotype comes from a human donor with classical Hodgkin lymphoma. The V call is TRBV5-1, the J call TRBJ2-1; D may be TRBD2 (6 bases). The sample was peripheral blood mononuclear cells (PBMCs), taken before the second cycle of nivolumab. CDR3 sequence reads: CASSFSGTYNEQFF. Written as DNA, the CDR3 is TGCGCCAGCAGCTTTAGCGGAACCTACAATGAGCAGTTCTTC. Based on the CDR3 plus reference TRBV5-1 and TRBJ2-1, the full variable domain is KAGVTQTPRYLIKTRGQQVTLSCSPISGHRSVSWYQQTPGQGLQFLFEYFSETQRNKGNFPGRFSGRQFSNSRSEMNVSTLELGDSALYLCASSFSGTYNEQFFGPGTRLTVL.